The clone carrying this T cell receptor (beta chain) occurred a few times. Its matching antigen is unknown. The data stem from a study of cytomegalovirus exposure and HLA in healthy donors. Study-wide results and limits: Reports credit the classifier with highly specific, highly sensitive diagnosis of cytomegalovirus status. Researchers reported from a later analysis that most CMV-associated TCR beta chains appeared HLA-restricted. A list of 150 to 200 TCR beta chains associated with cytomegalovirus was given. By HLA locus, TCR association rates varied in a later analysis, with DRB1 showing the most and HLA-C the fewest.

The CDR3 runs 14 residues. Trimming shortened V by 0 bases and J by 4 bases, and 6 bases separated the two germline ends. Per the germline V gene, CDR1 is MNHEY and CDR2 is SVGAGI. The PCR contained 60 Vbeta and 13 Jbeta primers. Sequencing used immunoSEQ multiplex PCR; TCRdb keeps in-frame clones, though not all of them. The repertoire consists of approximately 160,000 clones, with roughly four fifths occurring once and the leading ten covering roughly 1.4%. The receptor was isolated from a man between 18 and 35 years old in good health and CMV-seronegative. The chain employs TRBV6-5 and TRBJ1-4; D unclear. Sequenced sample: PBMCs. The CDR3 loop reads CASSYSGSNEKLFF. The CDR3 region has the DNA TGTGCCAGCAGTTACTCGGGGAGTAATGAAAAACTGTTTTTT.